The 25 T cell receptor beta chains given below trace back to one sample, sequenced in a study of shared clonotypes between healthy human individuals. Libraries were prepared by immunoSEQ multiplex PCR; TCRdb keeps only in-frame clonotypes and omits some of them. The table has a few million clones, just over 90% seen once. The sample consisted of naive CD4+ T cells sorted from blood. Subset described: CD45RA+ positively selected. The receptor set was obtained from a man aged 18 to 29 in good health.

The chain combines TRBV6-5 with TRBJ2-3; D call uncertain. Germline V lookup: CDR1 MNHEY, CDR2 SVGAGI. The V end lost 6 bases, the J end lost 2 bases, and 12 bases lay between the germline ends. CDR3 length: 14 amino acids. The CDR3 sequence: CASRLVENTDTQYF. For the CDR3, the DNA is TGTGCCAGCAGGTTGGTGGAAAACACAGATACGCAGTATTTT.

The chain is built from TRBV10-1 and TRBJ1-1; 7 bases match TRBD1. Germline CDR1 WNHNN, CDR2 SYGVQD (reference sequence). This CDR3 is built from 14 residues. After removal of 0 bases from V and 5 bases from J, the junction contained 3 bases not matched to a gene. CDR3 in DNA: TGCGCCAGCAGTGAGTCCCCACAGGGGACTGAAGCTTTCTTT. This gives the protein CASSESPQGTEAFF.

This chain connects TRBV5-6 to TRBJ1-6; D unresolved. Per the germline V gene, CDR1 is SGHDT and CDR2 is YYEEEE. The CDR3 loop spans 14 amino acids. V lost 1 base and J 9 bases, leaving 11 bases between the germline ends. CDR3: CASSLRFTASPLHF. CDR3 coding DNA: TGTGCCAGCAGCTTGCGGTTCACAGCTTCACCCCTCCACTTT.

The chain links TRBV7-9 to TRBJ2-1; 14 bases match TRBD2. In germline, CDR1 is SEHNR, CDR2 FQNEAQ (reference sequence). The V segment lost 4 bases and the J segment 2 bases; nucleotides outside the gene matches: 4. The CDR3 spans 17 residues. The CDR3: CASSSPTSGRAYNEQFF. CDR3 nucleotide sequence: TGTGCCAGCAGCTCTCCGACTAGCGGGAGGGCCTACAATGAGCAGTTCTTC. Supplemented by reference TRBV7-9 and TRBJ2-1, the full variable domain reads DTGVSQNPRHKITKRGQNVTFRCDPISEHNRLYWYRQTLGQGPEFLTYFQNEAQLEKSRLLSDRFSAERPKGSFSTLEIQRTEQGDSAMYLCASSSPTSGRAYNEQFFGPGTRLTVL.

The chain combines TRBV10-3 with TRBJ2-3; tentative D call: TRBD1 (5 bases). Trimming took 8 bases from V and 1 from J, leaving 7 bases between them. The CDR3 runs to 12 residues. Germline V CDR1 and CDR2: ENHRY, SYGVKD. CDR3 protein: CAIGQRTDTQYF. The CDR3 DNA reads TGTGCCATCGGACAACGCACAGATACGCAGTATTTT.

The V call is TRBV6-5, the J call TRBJ1-1, with TRBD1 identical over 9 bases. V shed 5 bases and J 1 base; nucleotides not matched to a gene: 5. This CDR3 comprises 15 residues. From germline, CDR1 is MNHEY and CDR2 SVGAGI. In DNA, the CDR3 is TGTGCCAGCAGTCCCGGGACAGGGACGAACACTGAAGCTTTCTTT. Residues: CASSPGTGTNTEAFF.

The rearrangement uses TRBV10-1 and TRBJ2-2, with D perhaps assigned TRBD1 or TRBD2 (5 bases each). With 6 bases removed from V and 1 base from J, the gap between germline ends came to 12 bases. The CDR3 has 15 residues. Per the germline V gene, CDR1 is WNHNN and CDR2 is SYGVQD (reference sequence). CDR3 in DNA: TGCGCCAGCAGCCCCGGGACCAGGAACACCGGGGAGCTGTTTTTT. Protein: CASSPGTRNTGELFF.

This sequence joins TRBV6-6 and TRBJ1-4; no definite D call. Between the trimmed V and J ends, which lost 2 bases and 6 bases, there was a span of 10 bases. The CDR3 is 14 amino acids. Germline V CDR1 and CDR2: MNHNY, SVGAGI (reference sequence). CDR3 sequence: CASSYGGIYEKLFF. The CDR3, as DNA: TGTGCCAGCAGTTACGGTGGGATATATGAAAAACTGTTTTTT.

The CDR3 protein is CASRRDSALYF. The CDR3 DNA is TGTGCCAGCAGACGAGACTCCGCTCTGTACTTC. This chain connects TRBV6-5 to TRBJ2-7, with D hard to call. CDR3 length: 11 amino acids. V was trimmed by 6 bases and J by 12 bases, leaving 15 bases between them. Germline-derived CDR1 and CDR2 are MNHEY and SVGAGI.

The CDR3 nucleotides are TGTGCCTGGAGTGTAGGCCTGAATCAGCCCCAGCATTTT. Translated, it gives CAWSVGLNQPQHF. The J gene is TRBJ1-5, the V gene TRBV30; D remains ambiguous. Germline V gene data show CDR1 as GTSNPN and CDR2 as SVGIG (reference sequence). V shed 0 bases and J shed 4 bases, with 7 bases lying between them. This CDR3 region has 13 residues.

This chain links TRBV7-6 with TRBJ1-1; unclear D gene. Germline V gene data show CDR1 as SGHVS and CDR2 as FNYEAQ. CDR3 length: 16 amino acids. V was clipped by 6 bases and J by 1 base, with 18 bases between them. The CDR3 DNA follows: TGTGCCAGCAGTACACCTGAGGGTTCGGCGAACACTGAAGCTTTCTTT. It is translated as CASSTPEGSANTEAFF.

This rearrangement joins TRBV10-3 to TRBJ2-3, with TRBD1 as a possible D gene (5 bases). Germline V gene lookup returns CDR1 ENHRY and CDR2 SYGVKD. The V gene lost 6 bases and the J gene lost 6 bases, with 13 bases spanning the gap. This CDR3 has 13 amino acids. The CDR3 sequence: CAIRGPGLDTQYF. CDR3 coding DNA: TGTGCCATCAGGGGGCCAGGCTTGGATACGCAGTATTTT.

J is TRBJ1-5 and V is TRBV19; D possibly corresponds to TRBD1 (5 bases). Germline V gene lookup returns CDR1 LNHDA and CDR2 SQIVND (reference sequence). V shed 7 bases and J shed 0 bases, with 13 bases lying between them. The CDR3 extends over 15 amino acids. The CDR3 DNA follows: TGTGCCAGTATAGGTACAGGCCCTAGCAATCAGCCCCAGCATTTT. This codes for CASIGTGPSNQPQHF.

V gene TRBV30 combines with J gene TRBJ1-1, with TRBD1 matching over 8 bases. From germline, CDR1 is GTSNPN and CDR2 SVGIG (reference sequence). This CDR3 is 14 amino acids long. V trimming: 5 bases; J trimming: 5 bases; junction bases outside the gene matches: 10. The CDR3 region has the DNA TGTGCCTGGGTGGAAACAGGGGGTGAGACTGAAGCTTTCTTT. This codes for CAWVETGGETEAFF.

The gene calls are TRBV5-5 and TRBJ1-1, with D unresolved. V lost 0 bases, J lost 0 bases, and 6 bases lay in between. The CDR3 has 14 residues. Germline CDR1 reads SGHKS; CDR2 reads YYEKEE (reference sequence). The CDR3: CASSLGPLNTEAFF. CDR3 sequence (DNA): TGTGCCAGCAGCTTGGGACCGTTGAACACTGAAGCTTTCTTT.

V is TRBV7-9 and J is TRBJ1-1; TRBD1 agrees at 9 bases. This CDR3 spans 13 amino acids. Germline loops: CDR1 SEHNR, CDR2 FQNEAQ (reference sequence). With 6 bases clipped from V and 5 bases from J, the junction kept 4 bases outside the gene matches. The CDR3 region is CASRRTGETEAFF. Written as DNA, the CDR3 is TGTGCCAGCAGACGGACAGGGGAAACTGAAGCTTTCTTT.

This clone was counted once. The chain joins TRBV7-2 to TRBJ2-5; 8 nucleotides line up with TRBD1. Germline V gene lookup returns CDR1 SGHTA and CDR2 FQGNSA. The V gene end was trimmed by 4 bases and the J gene end by 5 bases; junction bases not matched to a gene: 9. CDR3 length equals 15 residues. CDR3 nucleotides: TGTGCCAGCAGCTCCCTCCAGGGGGCCCGGGAGACCCAGTACTTC. Protein product: CASSSLQGARETQYF.

The chain employs TRBV6-5 and TRBJ1-3; the D is unclear. V was cut by 5 bases and J by 2 bases, with 13 bases left in between. CDR1 and CDR2 (germline): MNHEY, SVGAGI. The CDR3 runs 15 residues. Here the CDR3 reads CASSNTLDTGNTIYF. The CDR3 DNA follows: TGTGCCAGCAGTAACACCTTGGATACTGGAAACACCATATATTTT.

V usage is TRBV5-3 and J usage is TRBJ2-1, with TRBD2 as a possible D gene (7 bases). TRBV5-3 is treated as an ORF (open reading frame) with a function not yet certain. There are 15 residues in the CDR3. V gave up 2 bases and J gave up 8 bases, with 17 bases separating them. CDR3 coding DNA: TGTGCCAGAAGCTTAGAGCGGGGACAACGGCATGAGCAGTTCTTC. Its translation: CARSLERGQRHEQFF.

The rearrangement links TRBV10-3 to TRBJ1-3; TRBD1 is a possible D gene (5 bases). The V and J ends lost 0 bases and 2 bases respectively, with 8 bases between them. In germline, CDR1 is ENHRY, CDR2 SYGVKD. This CDR3 is 15 amino acids long. The CDR3 nucleotides are TGTGCCATCAGTGAGTCGGCAGGGACTGGAAACACCATATATTTT. Protein: CAISESAGTGNTIYF.

This chain joins TRBV19 and TRBJ2-5; D is ambiguous. Trimming took 8 bases from V and 1 from J, leaving 11 bases between them. The germline CDR1 and CDR2 sequences are LNHDA and SQIVND (reference sequence). The CDR3 spans 13 residues. CDR3: CASSLAIQETQYF. For the CDR3, the DNA is TGTGCCAGTTCACTGGCCATCCAAGAGACCCAGTACTTC.

V is TRBV9 and J is TRBJ1-6; perhaps TRBD1 as D (6 bases). This CDR3 comprises 15 residues. Germline CDR1 reads SGDLS; CDR2 reads YYNGEE. V was trimmed by 5 bases and J by 10 bases, leaving 19 bases between them. CDR3 in amino acids: CASSDRGGLGSPLHF. In nucleotides, the CDR3 is TGTGCCAGCAGTGATAGGGGGGGGCTGGGCTCACCCCTCCACTTT.

V and J are TRBV30 and TRBJ2-7, with D possibly matching TRBD1 (6 bases). The CDR3 spans 12 residues. V lost 4 bases and J 3 bases, leaving 10 bases between the germline ends. Germline V gene lookup returns CDR1 GTSNPN and CDR2 SVGIG (reference sequence). CDR3 amino acids: CAWKRQDYEQYF. The CDR3 nucleotides read TGTGCCTGGAAACGACAGGACTACGAGCAGTACTTC.

The rearrangement joins TRBV28 to TRBJ1-2; TRBD1 aligns across 12 bases. This CDR3 has 14 residues. V was pared by 5 bases and J by 6 bases, with 4 bases of the junction left unmatched. Per germline, CDR1 MDHEN and CDR2 SYDVKM. The CDR3 sequence is CASSTGTGGNGYTF. In nucleotides, the CDR3 is TGTGCCAGCAGTACCGGGACAGGGGGCAATGGCTACACCTTC.

This clone was seen a single time. This CDR3 is also generated by other DNA sequences in the sample. The chain uses TRBV18 and TRBJ2-7; TRBD1 agrees at 11 bases. The germline V gene has CDR1 KGHSH and CDR2 LQKENI. CDR3 length: 15 amino acids. With 6 bases clipped from V and 5 bases from J, the junction kept 9 bases outside the gene matches. CDR3 nucleotide sequence: TGTGCCAGCTCCCCCCCCGGACAGGGGGCCCACGAGCAGTACTTC. Amino acids: CASSPPGQGAHEQYF. The full variable domain, completed using reference TRBV18 and TRBJ2-7, is NAGVMQNPRHLVRRRGQEARLRCSPMKGHSHVYWYRQLPEEGLKFMVYLQKENIIDESGMPKERFSAEFPKEGPSILRIQQVVRGDSAAYFCASSPPGQGAHEQYFGPGTRLTVT.